These T cell receptor beta chains were read from a single sample in a study of CD8 T cells in ankylosing spondylitis. TCRdb ran MiXCR on the 5' RACE reads and lists one entry per CDR3 protein. The sample has about 510,000 distinct CDR3 sequences, less than 6% seen once. The sequencing sample was made of blood, either unsorted or a sorted T cell fraction (not recorded which). All receptors come from a male donor with ankylosing spondylitis. The CDR3 runs from the conserved cysteine through the conserved F or W. D genes are given only for firm matches. Not every row has a clone size; where given, it reads once, few, many or a size class.

d_call,j_call,v_call,cdr3_length,clone_size,cdr3_aa,cdr3_nt
TRBD2,TRBJ2-1,TRBV11-3,17,NA,CASSDGLAGVSPNEQFF,TGTGCCAGCAGCGACGGACTAGCGGGAGTTTCCCCCAATGAGCAGTTCTTC
TRBD1,TRBJ2-2,TRBV7-9,15,few,CASSTGTGETGELFF,TGTGCCAGCAGCACCGGGACAGGGGAGACCGGGGAGCTGTTTTTT
NA,TRBJ1-6,TRBV5-1,16,many,CASSLVGAPGNSPLHF,TGCGCCAGCAGCTTGGTGGGGGCGCCGGGCAATTCACCCCTCCACTTT
TRBD1,TRBJ1-5,TRBV20-1,13,many,CSAPRQGGQPQHF,TGCAGTGCCCCCAGACAGGGTGGGCAGCCCCAGCATTTT
NA,TRBJ2-5,TRBV7-2,15,many,CASSLVGSVEETQYF,TGTGCCAGCAGCTTAGTTGGATCGGTAGAAGAGACCCAGTACTTC
TRBD2,TRBJ2-5,TRBV7-2,15,few,CASSSISGRVKTQYF,TGTGCCAGCAGTTCGATTAGCGGGAGGGTAAAGACCCAGTACTTC
TRBD1,TRBJ1-2,TRBV5-1,15,many,CASSAGQALLYGYTF,TGCGCCAGCAGCGCCGGACAGGCCCTACTCTATGGCTACACCTTC
NA,TRBJ2-3,TRBV4-2,16,few,CASSPSRGSDTDTQYF,TGTGCCAGCAGCCCGTCTCGGGGTTCCGACACAGATACGCAGTATTTT
NA,TRBJ2-3,TRBV12-3/TRBV12-4,12,many,CASSRGVDTQYF,TGTGCCAGCAGTCGAGGGGTAGATACGCAGTATTTT
TRBD2,TRBJ2-1,TRBV6-2/TRBV6-3,13,many,CASSSTSRNEQFF,TGTGCCAGCAGTTCGACTAGCAGAAATGAGCAGTTCTTC
NA,TRBJ2-1,TRBV20-1,14,many,CSAPRAGPLSEQFF,TGCAGTGCTCCCCGGGCGGGGCCCTTAAGTGAGCAGTTCTTC
NA,TRBJ1-2,TRBV7-9,13,many,CASSLVPGDGYTF,TGTGCCAGCAGCTTAGTCCCAGGTGATGGCTACACCTTC
NA,TRBJ1-5,TRBV12-3/TRBV12-4,17,NA,CASSTGHWGGGNQPQHF,TGTGCCAGCAGCACGGGACATTGGGGGGGCGGCAATCAGCCCCAGCATTTT
TRBD2,TRBJ2-3,TRBV5-1,17,many,CASSFIPSGVSTDTQYF,TGCGCCAGCAGCTTTATTCCTAGCGGGGTGAGCACAGATACGCAGTATTTT
NA,TRBJ1-1,TRBV20-1,12,many,CSPLRQNTEAFF,TGCAGTCCTCTAAGGCAGAACACTGAAGCTTTCTTT
NA,TRBJ2-1,TRBV10-3,17,many,CAISVSAFLSSYNEQFF,TGTGCCATCAGTGTTTCAGCGTTTCTAAGCTCCTACAATGAGCAGTTCTTC
NA,TRBJ1-2,TRBV4-3,15,few,CASSQVPQFTYGYTF,TGCGCCAGCAGCCAAGTTCCACAGTTTACCTATGGCTACACCTTC
NA,TRBJ1-1,TRBV29-1,10,many,CSASTGEAFF,TGCAGCGCATCCACAGGGGAAGCTTTCTTT
NA,TRBJ1-4,TRBV29-1,13,many,CSAERGRGEKLFF,TGCAGCGCCGAGCGGGGTAGGGGGGAAAAACTGTTTTTT
NA,TRBJ1-5,TRBV11-2,15,few,CASSLDWQGGTPQHF,TGTGCCAGCAGCTTAGATTGGCAGGGAGGAACGCCCCAGCATTTT
NA,TRBJ1-4,TRBV6-1,12,many,CASSRTGEKLFF,TGTGCCAGCAGCCGAACGGGGGAAAAACTGTTTTTT
NA,TRBJ1-1,TRBV29-1,12,many,CSVEEQNTEAFF,TGCAGCGTTGAAGAACAGAACACTGAAGCTTTCTTT
NA,TRBJ2-1,TRBV6-1,13,many,CASLAGPGDEQFF,TGTGCCAGCCTGGCGGGGCCAGGGGATGAGCAGTTCTTC
TRBD2,TRBJ2-7,TRBV6-2/TRBV6-3,15,many,CASTKRLAGTYEQYF,TGTGCCAGCACTAAAAGACTAGCGGGCACCTACGAGCAGTACTTC
TRBD2,TRBJ2-7,TRBV6-1,14,few,CASAPSGGVYEQYF,TGTGCCAGCGCCCCGAGCGGGGGAGTCTACGAGCAGTACTTC
NA,TRBJ1-6,TRBV18,13,many,CASSPGQSSPLHF,TGTGCCAGCTCACCAGGACAGTCCTCACCCCTCCACTTT
NA,TRBJ2-5,TRBV28,13,many,CASSLTTAETQYF,TGTGCCAGCAGTCTTACCACGGCTGAGACCCAGTACTTC
TRBD1,TRBJ2-3,TRBV25-1,16,few,CASSALGQGSTDTQYF,TGTGCCAGCAGTGCCCTAGGACAGGGAAGCACAGATACGCAGTATTTT
TRBD2,TRBJ2-7,TRBV5-6,17,many,CASSQEVAGIPSYEQYF,TGTGCCAGCAGCCAGGAAGTAGCGGGTATCCCCTCCTACGAGCAGTACTTC
NA,TRBJ1-2,TRBV20-1,15,many,CSARNRDSQGHGYTF,TGCAGTGCTAGAAATCGGGACTCGCAGGGGCACGGCTACACCTTC
NA,TRBJ2-2,TRBV6-2/TRBV6-3,13,many,CASSRLTPGELFF,TGTGCCAGCAGCCGCCTTACCCCCGGGGAGCTGTTTTTT
NA,TRBJ2-3,TRBV7-9,15,many,CASSFDERFTDTQYF,TGTGCCAGCAGCTTTGATGAGCGCTTCACAGATACGCAGTATTTT
TRBD2,TRBJ2-1,TRBV20-1,16,few,CSAHLAGVSIYNEQFF,TGCAGTGCCCATCTAGCGGGAGTATCGATCTACAATGAGCAGTTCTTC
TRBD2,TRBJ2-7,TRBV5-1,14,many,CASRRLAGSYEQYF,TGCGCCAGCAGGAGACTAGCGGGGTCCTACGAGCAGTACTTC
TRBD2,TRBJ2-3,TRBV7-3,15,few,CASGTRSGGSDTQYF,TGTGCCTCCGGTACGCGCAGCGGGGGTTCAGATACGCAGTATTTT
TRBD2,TRBJ2-7,TRBV4-2,19,many,CASSQVGLAGGTGSYEQYF,TGTGCCAGCAGCCAAGTCGGGCTAGCGGGAGGGACCGGGTCCTACGAGCAGTACTTC
NA,TRBJ1-1,TRBV11-2,15,few,CASSAGLRRDTEAFF,TGTGCCAGCAGCGCCGGTCTCAGAAGGGACACTGAAGCTTTCTTT
NA,TRBJ1-1,TRBV20-1,13,many,CSARDRGVTEAFF,TGCAGTGCTAGAGACAGGGGAGTGACTGAAGCTTTCTTT
TRBD1,TRBJ2-7,TRBV12-3/TRBV12-4,13,many,CASRIQGAGEQYF,TGTGCCAGCAGAATACAGGGGGCCGGGGAGCAGTACTTC
NA,TRBJ1-6,TRBV11-2,16,few,CASSLEPGRWNSPLHF,TGTGCCAGCAGCTTAGAGCCGGGGAGGTGGAATTCACCCCTCCACTTT
TRBD1,TRBJ1-6,TRBV6-5,15,NA,CASSYRTGVNSPLHF,TGTGCCAGCAGTTATAGGACAGGGGTCAATTCACCCCTCCACTTT
NA,TRBJ2-2,TRBV24-1,14,many,CATSLEGNTGELFF,TGTGCCACCAGTCTCGAAGGGAACACCGGGGAGCTGTTTTTT
NA,TRBJ2-7,TRBV2,14,many,CASRLEGSSYEQYF,TGTGCCAGCAGGCTGGAGGGGAGCTCCTACGAGCAGTACTTC
NA,TRBJ1-4,TRBV4-2,13,many,CASSSNRVQSLFF,TGTGCCAGCAGCTCCAACCGGGTCCAGAGTCTGTTTTTT
TRBD1,TRBJ2-7,TRBV7-2,15,NA,CASSLRDRNSYEQYF,TGTGCCAGCAGCTTGCGGGACAGGAATTCCTACGAGCAGTACTTC
NA,TRBJ1-3,TRBV6-5,18,many,CASSYFRLGENSGNTIYF,TGTGCCAGCAGTTACTTTAGGCTGGGTGAAAACTCTGGAAACACCATATATTTT
NA,TRBJ1-1,TRBV27,15,many,CASSLWGGENTEAFF,TGTGCCAGCAGTTTATGGGGAGGGGAGAACACTGAAGCTTTCTTT
NA,TRBJ2-5,TRBV7-7,14,many,CASSPGTNRETQYF,TGTGCTAGCAGCCCGGGGACCAACCGCGAGACCCAGTACTTC
TRBD1,TRBJ1-2,TRBV7-2,15,many,CASSLVRGTAGGYTF,TGTGCCAGCAGCTTAGTACGAGGGACAGCGGGTGGCTACACCTTC
NA,TRBJ2-7,TRBV29-1,13,many,CSVLILQGYEQYF,TGCAGCGTCTTAATCTTACAGGGCTACGAGCAGTACTTC
NA,TRBJ2-1,TRBV6-4,12,many,CASRGLYNEQFF,TGTGCCAGCCGCGGGCTATACAATGAGCAGTTCTTC
TRBD2,TRBJ2-5,TRBV29-1,18,many,CSVAGGTSGSELQETQYF,TGCAGCGTGGCAGGAGGGACTAGCGGGAGTGAGTTGCAAGAGACCCAGTACTTC
NA,TRBJ2-2,TRBV4-1,16,many,CASSQVAGSNTGELFF,TGCGCCAGCAGCCAAGTGGCGGGATCAAACACCGGGGAGCTGTTTTTT
NA,TRBJ1-2,TRBV11-2,15,NA,CASSGGTDFNYGYTF,TGTGCCAGCAGCGGAGGGACGGATTTCAACTATGGCTACACCTTC
NA,TRBJ2-2,TRBV5-1,15,many,CASSMGQGTTGELFF,TGCGCCAGCAGCATGGGGCAGGGGACCACCGGGGAGCTGTTTTTT
NA,TRBJ1-5,TRBV12-3/TRBV12-4,13,many,CASSMKGVQPQHF,TGTGCCAGCTCAATGAAAGGGGTTCAGCCCCAGCATTTT
NA,TRBJ2-5,TRBV28,16,many,CASSKGGSQYQETQYF,TGTGCCAGCAGTAAAGGGGGTAGTCAGTACCAAGAGACCCAGTACTTC